Below, 13 T cell receptor beta chains from the same sample are listed, as sequenced in a study of blood T cell repertoires in COVID-19. TCRdb keeps only in-frame clones here, not all; method: immunoSEQ multiplex PCR. The table records 250,000 to 350,000 clones, 85% to 90% of them present only once. The sequenced sample consisted of PBMCs or T cells enriched from blood (not recorded which). Receptor source: a woman aged 18-29 years with acute COVID-19.

CDR3 DNA sequence: TGTGCCAGCTCACCCCGGACTAGCGGGAGGACAGATACGCAGTATTTT. Protein sequence: CASSPRTSGRTDTQYF. The rearrangement links TRBV18 to TRBJ2-3; 14 bases line up with TRBD2. V was pared by 3 bases and J by 3 bases, with 2 bases of the junction left unmatched. Per germline, CDR1 KGHSH and CDR2 LQKENI. This CDR3 comprises 16 residues.

The V call is TRBV19, the J call TRBJ1-6, with TRBD1 matching 8 bases. This CDR3 spans 16 amino acids. The V segment lost 5 bases and the J segment 10 bases; nucleotides outside the gene matches: 13. Germline loops: CDR1 LNHDA, CDR2 SQIVND (reference sequence). CDR3 amino acids: CASSLRLRGPDSPLHF. In DNA, the CDR3 is TGTGCCAGTAGTCTTCGCCTCAGGGGGCCAGACTCACCCCTCCACTTT.

The rearrangement links TRBV11-3 to TRBJ1-2; the match to TRBD1 covers 10 bases. Germline trimming cut 6 bases from V and 6 bases from J; bases unmatched to any gene: 10. CDR1 SGHNT and CDR2 YENEEA come from the germline V gene. This CDR3 region has 15 residues. The CDR3 reads CASSSNRDRGDGYTF. The CDR3 coding sequence is TGTGCCAGCAGTTCCAACCGGGACAGGGGCGATGGCTACACCTTC.

This chain links TRBV6-4 with TRBJ1-4; D is uncertain. Germline V CDR1 and CDR2: MRHNA, SNTAGT. The V end lost 3 bases, the J end lost 0 bases, and 8 bases lay between the germline ends. The CDR3 runs 15 residues. The CDR3 DNA reads TGTGCCAGCAGTGATTGGGCAGCAACTAATGAAAAACTGTTTTTT. This codes for CASSDWAATNEKLFF.

The rearrangement links TRBV19 to TRBJ2-7; TRBD1 might be the D (6 bases). There are 13 residues in the CDR3. Deletions cut 8 bases from V and 0 bases from J, with 11 bases between. Germline V gene data show CDR1 as LNHDA and CDR2 as SQIVND (reference sequence). For the CDR3, the DNA is TGTGCCAGTTCCGGGACACACTCCTACGAGCAGTACTTC. It translates to CASSGTHSYEQYF.

J is TRBJ2-5 and V is TRBV5-1, with 8 nucleotides matching TRBD2. The CDR3 sequence is 16 residues long. CDR1 is SGHRS and CDR2 is YFSETQ in the germline V gene. J was trimmed by 3 bases and V by 1 base; bases with no gene match: 8. CDR3: CASSLNTGGPEETQYF. CDR3 bases: TGCGCCAGCAGCTTGAACACGGGAGGGCCGGAAGAGACCCAGTACTTC. Supplemented by reference TRBV5-1 and TRBJ2-5, the full variable domain reads KAGVTQTPRYLIKTRGQQVTLSCSPISGHRSVSWYQQTPGQGLQFLFEYFSETQRNKGNFPGRFSGRQFSNSRSEMNVSTLELGDSALYLCASSLNTGGPEETQYFGPGTRLLVL.

V is TRBV7-6 and J is TRBJ1-2; 8 bases agree with TRBD1. The germline V gene encodes CDR1 SGHVS and CDR2 FNYEAQ. The trim removed 5 bases at V and 4 bases at J, leaving 9 bases unmatched. This CDR3 is built from 15 residues. As DNA, the CDR3 is TGTGCCAGCAGCCGCCGGGCCAGGGGGCTCTATGGCTACACCTTC. It specifies CASSRRARGLYGYTF. Variable domain in full (rest from reference TRBV7-6 and TRBJ1-2): GAGVSQSPRYKVTKRGQDVALRCDPISGHVSLYWYRQALGQGPEFLTYFNYEAQQDKSGLPNDRFSAERPEGSISTLTIQRTEQRDSAMYRCASSRRARGLYGYTFGSGTRLTVV.

The chain employs TRBV5-1 and TRBJ2-5; possible D gene TRBD1, 6 bases. Germline V gene sequence: CDR1 SGHRS, CDR2 YFSETQ. This CDR3 region has 14 residues. Trimming left V 7 bases short and J 1 base short, with 14 bases between. The CDR3 sequence is CASRTDRSQETQYF. The CDR3 DNA reads as TGCGCCAGCCGGACCGACAGGTCCCAAGAGACCCAGTACTTC. Full variable domain (rest looked up from reference TRBV5-1 and TRBJ2-5): KAGVTQTPRYLIKTRGQQVTLSCSPISGHRSVSWYQQTPGQGLQFLFEYFSETQRNKGNFPGRFSGRQFSNSRSEMNVSTLELGDSALYLCASRTDRSQETQYFGPGTRLLVL.

The chain links TRBV6-4 to TRBJ1-1, with 8 positions matching TRBD1. Germline V gene sequence: CDR1 MRHNA, CDR2 SNTAGT. Trimming cost V 0 bases and J 6 bases; bases outside gene matches: 6. The CDR3 consists of 15 residues. The CDR3 is CASSDSTGAAAEAFF. DNA for the CDR3: TGTGCCAGCAGTGACTCGACAGGGGCTGCCGCTGAAGCTTTCTTT.

Here the CDR3 reads CASMGGGSNQPQHF. CDR3 in DNA: TGTGCCAGCATGGGGGGGGGAAGCAATCAGCCCCAGCATTTT. The V and J genes are TRBV27 and TRBJ1-5; weak D call: TRBD1 (5 bases). CDR1 MNHEY and CDR2 SMNVEV come from the germline V gene (reference sequence). This CDR3 is 14 amino acids long. Trimming left V 7 bases short and J 1 base short, with 11 bases between.

This sequence joins TRBV28 and TRBJ1-1; D is perhaps TRBD1 (5 bases). Germline values: CDR1 MDHEN, CDR2 SYDVKM. This CDR3 is 14 amino acids long. V was cut by 5 bases and J by 1 base, with 11 bases left in between. In DNA form, the CDR3 reads TGTGCCAGCAGTCCCGGGGGGTGGAACACTGAAGCTTTCTTT. This encodes CASSPGGWNTEAFF.

The chain couples TRBV2 to TRBJ1-5, with TRBD1 as a possible D gene (5 bases). This CDR3 spans 17 amino acids. Germline V gives CDR1 SNHLY, CDR2 FYNNEI. V dropped 3 bases and J dropped 2 bases, with 17 bases sitting between them. CDR3 sequence reads: CASSDPRADTGNQPQHF. The CDR3 bases are TGTGCCAGCAGTGACCCCAGGGCGGACACGGGCAATCAGCCCCAGCATTTT.

The rearrangement uses TRBV5-1 and TRBJ2-1, with 8 bases lining up with TRBD2. This CDR3 has 15 amino acids. V was pared by 4 bases and J by 4 bases, with 7 bases of the junction left unmatched. Germline CDR1 reads SGHRS; CDR2 reads YFSETQ. CDR3 sequence reads: CASSDPGLGYNEQFF. The CDR3 nucleotides are TGCGCCAGCAGCGACCCGGGACTAGGTTACAATGAGCAGTTCTTC.